The following is a T cell receptor beta chain sequence with its context. The antigen is undetermined. These data belong to a study of regulatory T cells in long-lasting Graves disease. Broader study findings: Examination was confined to peripheral blood, excluding thyroid tissue.

The time point denotes: newly diagnosed GD, antithyroid drugs for less than 3 months. The authors made the TCR library using RNA they extracted from PBMCs. The TCR beta library used iRepertoire HTBI primers with Arm-PCR amplification of CDR3. TCRdb passed the multiplex PCR reads through MiXCR, listing each CDR3 protein once. The data show under 800,000 distinct CDR3 sequences, under 20% seen once. This same sample was also taken into another study, of T cells in Graves' hyperthyroidism and ophthalmopathy. This second report adds: Ophthalmopathy was separated from stable hyperthyroidism by a 13 V-J model.

This clonotype originated in a woman aged 25 to 39 with Graves disease. The sequences come from peripheral blood mononuclear cells (PBMCs), collected at new diagnosis, from a patient treated with antithyroid drugs.

In DNA, the CDR3 is TGTGCCAGCACCCCGGGACTAGCGGGAGTAGGGGGATTCTACGAGCAGTACTTC. As protein: CASTPGLAGVGGFYEQYF. The genes are TRBV6-1 and TRBJ2-7; 14 bases align to TRBD2. The CDR3 has 18 amino acids. V was pared by 7 bases and J by 3 bases, with 14 bases of the junction left unmatched. Germline-derived CDR1 and CDR2 are MNHNS and SASEGT.